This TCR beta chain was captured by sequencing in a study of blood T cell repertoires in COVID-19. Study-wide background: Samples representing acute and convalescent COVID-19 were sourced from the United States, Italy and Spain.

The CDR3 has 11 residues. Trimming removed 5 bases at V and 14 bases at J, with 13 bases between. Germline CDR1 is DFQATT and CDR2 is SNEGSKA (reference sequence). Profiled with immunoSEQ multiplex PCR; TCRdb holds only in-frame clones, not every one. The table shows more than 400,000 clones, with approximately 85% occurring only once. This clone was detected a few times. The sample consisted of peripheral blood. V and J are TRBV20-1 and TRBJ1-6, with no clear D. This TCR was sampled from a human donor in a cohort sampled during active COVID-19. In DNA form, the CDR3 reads TGCAGTGCTTATACAGTAGGAACCCTCCACTTT. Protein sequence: CSAYTVGTLHF.